Listed below are T cell receptor beta chains from one sample, sequenced in a study of blood T cell repertoires in COVID-19. Some clones are missing from TCRdb's copy, which holds only in-frame ones; the method was immunoSEQ multiplex PCR. Of some 210,000 clones listed, around four fifths are singletons. Sequenced material: PBMCs or T cells enriched from blood (not recorded which). All receptors come from a man aged 40-49 years who had recovered from COVID-19. CDR3s include the opening cysteine and the closing phenylalanine or tryptophan. The order of the fields is J gene, D gene, clone size, V gene, CDR3 DNA, CDR3 protein. D genes are given only for firm matches. Not every row has a clone size; where given, it reads once, few, many or a size class.

J: TRBJ2-1; D: -; size: once; V: TRBV3-1/TRBV3-2; DNA: TGTGCCAGCAGCCAAGTACTTGGGGGGACAGCTTACAATGAGCAGTTCTTC; CDR3: CASSQVLGGTAYNEQFF
J: TRBJ1-5; D: TRBD1; size: -; V: TRBV15; DNA: TGTGCCACCAGCAGAGGTAGGGACAGTTCCCTTTATAGCAATCAGCCCCAGCATTTT; CDR3: CATSRGRDSSLYSNQPQHF
J: TRBJ1-2; D: -; size: -; V: TRBV10-3; DNA: TGTGCCATCAGTGAAACAGGTCCCGGCTACACCTTC; CDR3: CAISETGPGYTF
J: TRBJ2-2; D: -; size: -; V: TRBV5-4; DNA: TGTGCCAGCAGCTTGGCCCGCAGGGCGGTCGGGGAGCTGTTTTTT; CDR3: CASSLARRAVGELFF
J: TRBJ2-1; D: TRBD2; size: many; V: TRBV5-1; DNA: TGCGCCAGCAGCCAGGGACTAGCGGGACTTTACAATGAGCAGTTCTTC; CDR3: CASSQGLAGLYNEQFF
J: TRBJ1-1; D: -; size: -; V: TRBV6-5; DNA: TGTGCCAGCCGTAAGGGGGGGATTGGCGCTGAAGCTTTCTTT; CDR3: CASRKGGIGAEAFF
J: TRBJ2-3; D: TRBD1; size: many; V: TRBV10-1; DNA: TGCGCCAGCAGTGGACAGGGGTTCGAGGGAGATACGCAGTATTTT; CDR3: CASSGQGFEGDTQYF
J: TRBJ2-1; D: -; size: -; V: TRBV5-1; DNA: TGCGCCAGCAGCGGGAAGGACTGGGACAATGAGCAGTTCTTC; CDR3: CASSGKDWDNEQFF
J: TRBJ2-1; D: TRBD2; size: few; V: TRBV2; DNA: TGTGCCAGCAGCCCTCTAGCGGGAGGTGAAGACAATGAGCAGTTCTTC; CDR3: CASSPLAGGEDNEQFF
J: TRBJ1-6; D: -; size: -; V: TRBV21-1; DNA: TGTGCCAGCAGCCTCAAGGGGGAAAGCTCCTATAATTCACCCCTCCACTTT; CDR3: CASSLKGESSYNSPLHF
J: TRBJ1-4; D: TRBD1; size: -; V: TRBV11-2; DNA: TGTGCCAGCAGCCCGACGGGACAGGGTCTCTCGACTAATGAAAAACTGTTTTTT; CDR3: CASSPTGQGLSTNEKLFF
J: TRBJ2-2; D: TRBD2; size: -; V: TRBV30; DNA: TGTGCCTGGAGTAAATTACCGGGACTAGCGGGAGGGTCCACCGGGGAGCTGTTTTTT; CDR3: CAWSKLPGLAGGSTGELFF
J: TRBJ1-2; D: -; size: -; V: TRBV2; DNA: TGTGCCAGCAGCTACGAGGACTATGGCTACACCTTC; CDR3: CASSYEDYGYTF
J: TRBJ2-3; D: TRBD2; size: -; V: TRBV19; DNA: TGTGCCAGTAGTGGAATCGGGACTACCCTTGATACGCAGTATTTT; CDR3: CASSGIGTTLDTQYF
J: TRBJ2-1; D: -; size: -; V: TRBV3-1/TRBV3-2; DNA: TGTGCCAGCAGCCAAGTTACGGGCTCCTACAATGAGCAGTTCTTC; CDR3: CASSQVTGSYNEQFF
J: TRBJ2-5; D: -; size: -; V: TRBV4-2; DNA: TGTGCCAGCAGCCAAGATACGGCTAGCCCACGGGAGACCCAGTACTTC; CDR3: CASSQDTASPRETQYF
J: TRBJ2-3; D: TRBD2; size: once; V: TRBV7-2; DNA: TGTGCCAGCAGCTCTCCGGGACTAGCGGGGGGGTTAGATACGCAGTATTTT; CDR3: CASSSPGLAGGLDTQYF
J: TRBJ2-1; D: TRBD1; size: -; V: TRBV7-2; DNA: TGTGCCAGCAGCTTGGAGGGACAGGGCTACAATGAGCAGTTCTTC; CDR3: CASSLEGQGYNEQFF
J: TRBJ1-2; D: -; size: -; V: TRBV19; DNA: TGTGCCAGTAGTAGCCAGAGAGGTGGCTACACCTTC; CDR3: CASSSQRGGYTF
J: TRBJ1-2; D: -; size: few; V: TRBV29-1; DNA: TGCAGCGTTACGACCGGGGGCTACACCTTC; CDR3: CSVTTGGYTF
J: TRBJ2-4; D: TRBD2; size: -; V: TRBV7-9; DNA: TGTGCCAGCAGCCTCAGGGCTAGCGGGAGTGTCGGAGCCAAAAACATTCAGTACTTC; CDR3: CASSLRASGSVGAKNIQYF
J: TRBJ1-2; D: -; size: few; V: TRBV7-6; DNA: TGTGCCAGCAGCCCCGGGGGGGGTTCTAACTATGGCTACACCTTC; CDR3: CASSPGGGSNYGYTF
J: TRBJ2-2; D: -; size: -; V: TRBV6-5; DNA: TGTGCCAGCACTCGGGATTTGGGGACCGGGGAGCTGTTTTTT; CDR3: CASTRDLGTGELFF
J: TRBJ2-5; D: TRBD1; size: -; V: TRBV19; DNA: TGTGCCAGTTCCGGGACAGGTAGAGAGACCCAGTACTTC; CDR3: CASSGTGRETQYF
J: TRBJ1-2; D: TRBD1; size: once; V: TRBV18; DNA: TGTGCCAGCTCACCACCCGAGGGGGCCGTCTACACCTTC; CDR3: CASSPPEGAVYTF
J: TRBJ2-3; D: TRBD1; size: -; V: TRBV7-2; DNA: TGTGCCAGCAGCTCCTCCCAGACAGGGGCAGGCACAGATACGCAGTATTTT; CDR3: CASSSSQTGAGTDTQYF
J: TRBJ1-5; D: -; size: -; V: TRBV19; DNA: TGTGCCAGTAGTCCAGACTATAGCAATCAGCCCCAGCATTTT; CDR3: CASSPDYSNQPQHF
J: TRBJ2-4; D: TRBD1; size: -; V: TRBV5-6; DNA: TGTGCCAGCAGCTTGCTTTCCGGGACAGGGAAAAACATTCAGTACTTC; CDR3: CASSLLSGTGKNIQYF
J: TRBJ2-3; D: -; size: -; V: TRBV7-3; DNA: TGTGCCAGCAGCTTAACGGCAGACTCCACAGATACGCAGTATTTT; CDR3: CASSLTADSTDTQYF
J: TRBJ1-1; D: TRBD1; size: -; V: TRBV7-9; DNA: TGTGCCAGCCAATTTTCCCGGGACAGGGAAATTCGGACTGAAGCTTTCTTT; CDR3: CASQFSRDREIRTEAFF
J: TRBJ1-5; D: TRBD1; size: -; V: TRBV7-2; DNA: TGTGCCAGCAGCCACATCACGACAGGGGGCAATCAGCCCCAGCATTTT; CDR3: CASSHITTGGNQPQHF
J: TRBJ2-5; D: TRBD1; size: -; V: TRBV12-3/TRBV12-4; DNA: TGTGCCAGCAGTTTAGACAGGGGCGAGGCCCAGTACTTC; CDR3: CASSLDRGEAQYF
J: TRBJ1-5; D: TRBD1; size: -; V: TRBV3-1/TRBV3-2; DNA: TGTGCCAGCAGCCAAGGACAGGGGTCCCGGTCCCAGCATTTT; CDR3: CASSQGQGSRSQHF
J: TRBJ2-7; D: TRBD1; size: once; V: TRBV12-5; DNA: TGTGCTAGTGGTTTGGTACTTGGGACAGGGGGAAGGGAGCAGTACTTC; CDR3: CASGLVLGTGGREQYF